The present TCR beta chain was sequenced within a study of molecular identifiers for immune sequencing clone quantification. Germline assignment: CDR1 KGHSH and CDR2 LQKENI. The CDR3 consists of 13 residues. Losses at the gene ends were 5 bases for V and 7 bases for J; bases not matched to a gene: 6. One entry per CDR3 protein, called by TCRdb with MiXCR from the PCR reads. The sample shows some 35,000 distinct CDR3 sequences, 19% of them seen only once. The receptor's source is a human donor in good health. Some libraries in this study had Jurkat cell RNA spiked in. Sequencing was carried out using naive CD8+ T cells from blood, with Jurkat cell RNA spiked in. Subset noted: FACS-sorted CD8+CD4-CCR7+CD45RA+ naive T cells. V gene TRBV18 combines with J gene TRBJ2-7, with 9 bases identical to TRBD1. In nucleotides, the CDR3 is TGTGCCAGCTCAGGGGACAGGGTGTCTGAGCAGTACTTC. Translated, it gives CASSGDRVSEQYF. Combining the CDR3 with reference TRBV18 and TRBJ2-7 gives the whole variable domain NAGVMQNPRHLVRRRGQEARLRCSPMKGHSHVYWYRQLPEEGLKFMVYLQKENIIDESGMPKERFSAEFPKEGPSILRIQQVVRGDSAAYFCASSGDRVSEQYFGPGTRLTVT.